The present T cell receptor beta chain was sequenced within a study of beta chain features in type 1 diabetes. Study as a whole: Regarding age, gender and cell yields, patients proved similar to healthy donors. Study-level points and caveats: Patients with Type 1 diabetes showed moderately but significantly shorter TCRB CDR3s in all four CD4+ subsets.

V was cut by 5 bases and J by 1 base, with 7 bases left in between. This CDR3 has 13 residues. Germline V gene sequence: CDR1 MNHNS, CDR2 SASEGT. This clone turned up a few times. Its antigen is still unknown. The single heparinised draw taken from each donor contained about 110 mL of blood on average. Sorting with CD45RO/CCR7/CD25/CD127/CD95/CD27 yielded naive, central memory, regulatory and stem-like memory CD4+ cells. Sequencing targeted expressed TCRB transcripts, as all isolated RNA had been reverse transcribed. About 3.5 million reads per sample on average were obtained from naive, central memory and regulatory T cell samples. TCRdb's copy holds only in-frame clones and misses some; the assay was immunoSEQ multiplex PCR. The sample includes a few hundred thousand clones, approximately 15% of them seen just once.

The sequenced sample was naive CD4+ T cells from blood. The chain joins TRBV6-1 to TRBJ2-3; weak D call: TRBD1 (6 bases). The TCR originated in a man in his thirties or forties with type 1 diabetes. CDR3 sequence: CASSQGRTDTQYF. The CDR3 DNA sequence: TGTGCCAGCAGTCAGGGGCGCACAGATACGCAGTATTTT.